This T cell receptor beta chain was observed in a study of blood T cell repertoires in COVID-19. Study overall: Material from acute and convalescent COVID-19 was sourced from the United States, Italy and Spain. PBMCs, B-cell-depleted T cells, or T cells were the source of the cDNA or gDNA that made up the material.

The CDR3 spans 15 residues. V gave up 9 bases and J gave up 5 bases, with 19 bases separating them. Germline loops: CDR1 LNHDA, CDR2 SQIVND (reference sequence). Per the study methods: The authors estimated nucleated cell counts from reference gene primer amplification. Clones were sequenced by immunoSEQ multiplex PCR, and TCRdb holds only the in-frame ones, with some missing. D and trimming come from the DNA, and the V and J calls and clone size come from that table. The sample comprises under 300,000 clones, just under 85% of which are singletons, and roughly 9.6% rests with the top ten. Sample: peripheral blood. The origin of this receptor is a woman over 75 with acute or convalescent COVID-19. The chain combines TRBV19 with TRBJ2-2; maybe TRBD1 (5 bases). CDR3 loop: CASHSIVGRTGELFF. The CDR3, as DNA: TGTGCCAGCCATTCGATTGTGGGGCGGACCGGGGAGCTGTTTTTT.